This entry lists 30 T cell receptor beta chains sequenced from one sample in a study of neurological immune-mediated disorders. One entry per CDR3 protein results from TCRdb running MiXCR on the 5' RACE reads. The table lists approximately 65,000 distinct CDR3 sequences, about 4% of them singletons. The sample was PBMCs. All receptors come from a man in his forties or fifties with multiple sclerosis.

There are many counts of this clonotype. This sequence joins TRBV20-1 and TRBJ1-2; D not certain. With 3 bases removed from V and 0 bases from J, the gap between germline ends came to 8 bases. The CDR3 is 13 residues long. Looked up from germline, CDR1 is DFQATT and CDR2 is SNEGSKA (reference sequence). The CDR3 DNA is TGCAGTGCTAGGGTCCTTCCTAACTATGGCTACACCTTC. Protein product: CSARVLPNYGYTF.

This clonotype has more than one count but fewer than ten. This chain uses TRBV20-1 with TRBJ1-2; unclear D gene. The V and J ends lost 3 bases and 7 bases respectively, with 18 bases between them. CDR1 DFQATT and CDR2 SNEGSKA come from the germline V gene (reference sequence). The CDR3 loop spans 14 amino acids. The CDR3 nucleotides are TGCAGTGCTAGGGCCTCCCGGGGAGGGAGTGGCTACACCTTC. Encoded protein: CSARASRGGSGYTF.

This clonotype turned up a few times. The rearrangement links TRBV2 to TRBJ2-3; possibly TRBD1 for D (6 bases). V was clipped by 3 bases and J by 2 bases, with 12 bases between them. The CDR3 is 15 residues long. Germline V gene lookup returns CDR1 SNHLY and CDR2 FYNNEI. The CDR3 reads CASSDQGGPTDTQYF. Written as DNA, the CDR3 is TGTGCCAGCAGTGATCAAGGGGGACCCACAGATACGCAGTATTTT.

This clonotype was seen ten or more times. This chain joins TRBV9 and TRBJ2-2, with 7 bases lining up with TRBD2. Germline lookup yields CDR1 SGDLS and CDR2 YYNGEE. This CDR3 is 15 amino acids long. V gave up 1 base and J gave up 5 bases; unmatched junction bases: 5. The CDR3 reads CASSVSRGVTGELFF. The DNA for the CDR3 is TGTGCCAGCAGCGTAAGCCGGGGGGTGACCGGGGAGCTGTTTTTT.

This sequence joins TRBV4-1 and TRBJ2-7, with D possibly being TRBD1 (6 bases). The CDR3 totals 14 residues. Germline V gene lookup returns CDR1 MGHRA and CDR2 YSYEKL. Trimming removed 3 bases at V and 7 bases at J, with 16 bases between. In nucleotides, the CDR3 is TGCGCCAGCAGCCAGTCCGGGACAACCGAAGAGCAGTACTTC. Its translation: CASSQSGTTEEQYF.

This clonotype occurred many times. This chain joins TRBV28 and TRBJ2-2; D unresolved. The CDR3 consists of 12 residues. The germline V gene encodes CDR1 MDHEN and CDR2 SYDVKM. V lost 5 bases and J 9 bases, leaving 10 bases between the germline ends. CDR3 residues: CASSVTWRELFF. For the CDR3, the DNA is TGTGCCAGCAGTGTCACCTGGAGGGAGCTGTTTTTT.

At least ten counts were recorded for this clonotype. The V and J genes are TRBV7-8 and TRBJ1-5, with TRBD1 matching over 7 bases. There are 14 residues in the CDR3. Trimming cost V 1 base and J 6 bases; bases outside gene matches: 3. Looked up from germline, CDR1 is SGHVS and CDR2 is FQNEAQ. CDR3 sequence reads: CASSLEGARQPQHF. The CDR3 DNA reads TGTGCCAGCAGCTTAGAGGGGGCGCGTCAGCCCCAGCATTTT. The full variable domain, its missing parts supplied by reference TRBV7-8 and TRBJ1-5, is GAGVSQSPRYKVAKRGQDVALRCDPISGHVSLFWYQQALGQGPEFLTYFQNEAQLDKSGLPSDRFFAERPEGSVSTLKIQRTQQEDSAVYLCASSLEGARQPQHFGDGTRLSIL.

There are many counts of this clonotype. The chain combines TRBV4-1 with TRBJ2-5, with TRBD1 identical over 7 bases. Losses at the gene ends were 2 bases for V and 1 base for J; bases not matched to a gene: 4. This CDR3 is 15 amino acids long. The V gene's germline CDR1 is MGHRA and CDR2 YSYEKL. CDR3 DNA: TGCGCCAGCAGCCAAACACAGGGGCCCCAAGAGACCCAGTACTTC. It specifies CASSQTQGPQETQYF.

This clonotype was observed many times. This chain joins TRBV7-9 and TRBJ1-3; 8 bases map to TRBD1. Trimming cost V 5 bases and J 2 bases; bases outside gene matches: 2. The CDR3 contains 14 residues. Germline CDR1 reads SEHNR; CDR2 reads FQNEAQ (reference sequence). The CDR3 DNA reads as TGTGCCAGCAGCGTCAGGGGGCCTGGAAACACCATATATTTT. This encodes CASSVRGPGNTIYF.

In this sample, this clonotype turned up many times. This sequence joins TRBV6-5 and TRBJ2-7; 9 bases fit TRBD1. Germline lookup yields CDR1 MNHEY and CDR2 SVGAGI. CDR3 length: 13 residues. V lost 5 bases, J lost 5 bases, and 4 bases stayed unmatched. The CDR3 protein is CASSNRGPNEQYF. The CDR3 DNA reads TGTGCCAGCAGTAACAGGGGGCCTAACGAGCAGTACTTC.

This clonotype was detected many times. The chain carries TRBV5-1 and TRBJ2-3; unclear D gene. Germline assignment: CDR1 SGHRS and CDR2 YFSETQ. CDR3 size: 14 residues. The V gene lost 2 bases and the J gene lost 1 base, with 8 bases spanning the gap. CDR3 amino acids: CASSLIGGTDTQYF. The CDR3 DNA sequence: TGCGCCAGCAGCTTAATTGGGGGCACAGATACGCAGTATTTT.

This clonotype was recorded at least ten times. This chain links TRBV5-1 with TRBJ1-1, with D possibly being TRBD1 (5 bases). Trimming cost V 1 base and J 4 bases, with 11 bases left between them. This CDR3 has 14 amino acids. Germline loops: CDR1 SGHRS, CDR2 YFSETQ. CDR3 sequence (DNA): TGCGCCAGCAGCTTGATAGCAGGGAGCACTGAAGCTTTCTTT. This gives the protein CASSLIAGSTEAFF.

This clonotype occurred many times. The rearrangement links TRBV7-8 to TRBJ2-2, with D unclear. Germline V gene lookup returns CDR1 SGHVS and CDR2 FQNEAQ. CDR3 length: 11 residues. V was pared by 3 bases and J by 8 bases, with 4 bases between. This CDR3 reads CASSFGGELFF. CDR3 nucleotide sequence: TGTGCCAGCAGCTTTGGAGGGGAGCTGTTTTTT.

This clonotype appeared many times. The V and J genes are TRBV4-1 and TRBJ2-7, with 8 bases identical to TRBD1. This CDR3 comprises 14 residues. Germline CDR1 reads MGHRA; CDR2 reads YSYEKL. V was clipped by 1 base and J by 7 bases; unmatched bases: 6. CDR3: CASSQGQGQGEQYF. The CDR3 coding sequence is TGCGCCAGCAGCCAAGGACAGGGGCAGGGGGAGCAGTACTTC.

A note on this clonotype: A read error may account for a junction end that differs from germline. This chain joins TRBV7-8 and TRBJ1-5; TRBD1 matches 12 bases. The CDR3 runs 15 residues. Germline assignment: CDR1 SGHVS and CDR2 FQNEAQ. The chain's CDR3 is CASSPGQGATQPQNF. As DNA, the CDR3 is TGTGCCAGCAGCCCGGGACAGGGGGCGACGCAGCCCCAGAATTTT. The full variable domain, rest sourced from reference TRBV7-8 and TRBJ1-5, is GAGVSQSPRYKVAKRGQDVALRCDPISGHVSLFWYQQALGQGPEFLTYFQNEAQLDKSGLPSDRFFAERPEGSVSTLKIQRTQQEDSAVYLCASSPGQGATQPQNFGDGTRLSIL.

Many counts were recorded for this clonotype. V usage is TRBV5-1 and J usage is TRBJ1-5, with 7 bases fitting TRBD1. CDR1 is SGHRS and CDR2 is YFSETQ in the germline V gene. CDR3 length: 14 residues. Trimming removed 4 bases from V and 4 bases from J; junction bases left unmatched: 5. The CDR3 nucleotides are TGCGCCAGCAGCCCAGGGGGTGGGAATCAGCCCCAGCATTTT. The encoded protein is CASSPGGGNQPQHF.

This clonotype was detected ten times or more. The V call is TRBV20-1, the J call TRBJ1-1; D may be TRBD1 (5 bases). CDR1 and CDR2 from the germline V gene are DFQATT and SNEGSKA (reference sequence). CDR3 length equals 18 residues. The germline V and J ends were trimmed by 0 bases and 0 bases, with 20 bases remaining between them. The CDR3 DNA reads as TGCAGTGCTAGAGACCCATTAAGGTCGGCAGGGATGAACACTGAAGCTTTCTTT. It specifies CSARDPLRSAGMNTEAFF.

The chain joins TRBV5-1 to TRBJ1-1, with 7 nucleotides matching TRBD1. Germline values: CDR1 SGHRS, CDR2 YFSETQ. J gave up 6 bases and V 3 bases, and 5 bases lay outside the gene matches. This CDR3 contains 13 residues. The CDR3, as DNA: TGCGCCAGCAGCTCACAGACAGGGTCTGAAGCTTTCTTT. Its protein is CASSSQTGSEAFF.

This clonotype was detected many times. The chain joins TRBV5-1 to TRBJ2-1; D is possibly TRBD1 or TRBD2 (5 bases each). This CDR3 is built from 14 residues. Trimming pared 3 bases from V and 4 bases from J, leaving 11 bases between. CDR1 is SGHRS and CDR2 is YFSETQ in the germline V gene. CDR3 in DNA: TGCGCCAGCAGCTCCGGGACCCCGTACAATGAGCAGTTCTTC. The encoded protein is CASSSGTPYNEQFF.

At least ten counts were recorded for this clonotype. CDR3 loop: CASSQVPGNVYYGYTF. CDR3 bases: TGCGCCAGCAGCCAAGTCCCCGGGAACGTATACTATGGCTACACCTTC. The V call is TRBV4-1, the J call TRBJ1-2; D remains ambiguous. V was trimmed by 1 base and J by 3 bases, leaving 15 bases between them. The CDR3 is 16 residues long. In germline, CDR1 is MGHRA, CDR2 YSYEKL.

Many counts were recorded for this clonotype. The chain couples TRBV12-3 or TRBV12-4 to TRBJ1-1; no reliable D call. The CDR3 extends over 13 amino acids. Deletions cut 8 bases from V and 1 base from J, with 11 bases between. The DNA of the CDR3 is TGTGCCAGCGTTGAGGGATCGAACACTGAAGCTTTCTTT. This codes for CASVEGSNTEAFF.

This clonotype came up many times. The chain uses TRBV5-1 and TRBJ2-1; D is possibly TRBD2 (6 bases). V was trimmed by 6 bases and J by 8 bases, leaving 15 bases between them. This CDR3 is built from 13 residues. Germline V CDR1 and CDR2: SGHRS, YFSETQ. CDR3 bases: TGCGCCAGCAACTTTGGATGGGGGGATGAGCAGTTCTTC. Protein sequence: CASNFGWGDEQFF.

This clonotype was counted many times. Sequence at one end of the junction differs from germline and may be a read error. J is TRBJ2-7 and V is TRBV20-1; 7 bases map to TRBD1. Germline CDR1 reads DFQATT; CDR2 reads SNEGSKA (reference sequence). The length of the CDR3 is 15 residues. The CDR3 nucleotides are TGCAGTGCGAGAGCCCTGGACAGGAGCTCCTACGAGCAGTACTTC. Protein sequence: CSARALDRSSYEQYF.

On this clonotype: Germline and junction disagree at one end, which may indicate a read error. This CDR3 reads CASSLDGTPSNQPQNF. The CDR3 region has the DNA TGTGCCAGCAGCTTAGATGGGACACCGTCAAATCAGCCCCAGAATTTT. The chain carries TRBV11-2 and TRBJ1-5; tentatively, D is TRBD1 (6 bases). The CDR3 is 16 residues long. Per the germline V gene, CDR1 is SGHAT and CDR2 is FQNNGV.

Comments on this clonotype: The CDR3 carries no conserved terminal phenylalanine or tryptophan, so it likely arises from a read error. The chain uses TRBV20-1 and TRBJ2-3; 7 bases agree with TRBD2. Germline assignment: CDR1 DFQATT and CDR2 SNEGSKA (reference sequence). The CDR3 contains 13 residues. CDR3 bases: TGCAGCGCTAGAGGACTAGGGTCAGATACGCAGTATTGT. It yields the protein CSARGLGSDTQYC.

Notes on this clonotype: Given a much more abundant clone one base away, this may be a read error. This CDR3 fails to terminate in the conserved phenylalanine or tryptophan, so it likely reflects a read error. This chain uses TRBV6-5 with TRBJ1-1; D is perhaps TRBD1 (6 bases). The length of the CDR3 is 13 residues. Trimming shortened V by 6 bases and J by 6 bases, and 14 bases separated the two germline ends. Germline V gene sequence: CDR1 MNHEY, CDR2 SVGAGI. The CDR3 coding sequence is TGTGCCAGCAGGGCGCCAGGGACACCTGAAGCTTTCTGT. This gives the protein CASRAPGTPEAFC.

This clonotype appeared many times. The rearrangement uses TRBV19 and TRBJ1-1; D perhaps matches TRBD1 (5 bases). Germline CDR1 reads LNHDA; CDR2 reads SQIVND (reference sequence). The V end lost 7 bases, the J end lost 1 base, and 16 bases lay between the germline ends. CDR3 length equals 15 residues. The CDR3 coding sequence is TGTGCCAGTACTCGGAGATCGACAGAGAACACTGAAGCTTTCTTT. Translating gives CASTRRSTENTEAFF.

This clonotype was seen ten or more times. The chain combines TRBV4-1 with TRBJ1-5; TRBD1 is a possible D gene (6 bases). This CDR3 spans 19 amino acids. Germline lookup yields CDR1 MGHRA and CDR2 YSYEKL. The germline V and J ends were trimmed by 1 base and 5 bases, with 24 bases remaining between them. The CDR3 here is CASSQVPVVRGSNYQPQHF. CDR3 DNA sequence: TGCGCCAGCAGCCAAGTGCCGGTTGTCAGGGGTTCAAACTATCAGCCCCAGCATTTT.

This clonotype has at least ten counts. This chain uses TRBV4-2 with TRBJ2-1; 13 bases are a match to TRBD2. The germline gives CDR1 LGHNA, CDR2 YNFKEQ. The CDR3 is 18 residues long. V lost 0 bases and J lost 7; bases outside the gene matches: 9. CDR3 region: CASSQEVPTSGGRNEQFF. CDR3 coding DNA: TGTGCCAGCAGCCAAGAGGTCCCGACTAGCGGGGGGAGGAATGAGCAGTTCTTC.

This clonotype came up many times. The chain recombines TRBV5-4 with TRBJ2-1, with TRBD1 matching over 10 bases. The length of the CDR3 is 16 residues. V shed 7 bases, J shed 3 bases, and the junction held 10 bases outside the gene matches. The germline V gene encodes CDR1 SGHNT and CDR2 YYREEE (reference sequence). CDR3 region: CASAGARDRGYNEQFF. The DNA for the CDR3 is TGTGCCAGCGCTGGGGCTCGGGACAGGGGCTACAATGAGCAGTTCTTC. Combining the CDR3 with reference TRBV5-4 and TRBJ2-1 gives the whole variable domain ETGVTQSPTHLIKTRGQQVTLRCSSQSGHNTVSWYQQALGQGPQFIFQYYREEENGRGNFPPRFSGLQFPNYSSELNVNALELDDSALYLCASAGARDRGYNEQFFGPGTRLTVL.